What follows describes a single TCR beta chain. The antigen remains unidentified. Germline and junction disagree at one end, which may indicate a read error. These data are taken from a study of glioma-infiltrating T cells. Findings and caveats of the study: CDR3 overlap between tissue and blood was very small.

Germline-derived CDR1 and CDR2 are SNHLY and FYNNEI. The CDR3 is 15 amino acids. Using RNA template, CDR3s of TCR alpha and beta were amplified with iRepertoire arm-PCR. One-step reverse transcription and amplification started from about 100-400 ng of tissue mRNA or PBMC total RNA. TCRdb reprocessed the multiplex PCR reads with MiXCR, giving one entry per CDR3 protein. The data contain 35,000 to 45,000 distinct CDR3 sequences, 20% to 25% of them seen just once; the ten biggest clones take up around 6.7%. The chain uses TRBV2 and TRBJ1-2, with D possibly TRBD1 on 5 matching bases. Sample: glioma tissue, nonneoplastic brain tissue, or PBMCs (not recorded which). The clonotype was recovered from a human donor with low-grade glioma or glioblastoma, undergoing nonglioma brain surgery, or in good health (not recorded which). The CDR3 reads CAGSALVQGHYGYTF. As DNA, the CDR3 is TGTGCCGGCAGTGCCCTGGTGCAGGGCCACTATGGCTACACCTTC. Full variable domain (outside the CDR3, taken from reference TRBV2 and TRBJ1-2): EPEVTQTPSHQVTQMGQEVILRCVPISNHLYFYWYRQILGQKVEFLVSFYNNEISEKSEIFDDQFSVERPDGSNFTLKIRSTKLEDSAMYFCAGSALVQGHYGYTFGSGTRLTVV.